Given below is one T cell receptor (beta chain) in context. Antigen: not known. These donors, healthy bone marrow donors, were studied. V was trimmed by 2 bases and J by 4 bases, leaving 20 bases between them. Germline loops: CDR1 SGHDN, CDR2 FVKESK. The CDR3 covers 17 residues. Vbeta (60) and Jbeta (13) primers were used in the PCR. TCRdb's copy holds only in-frame clones and misses some; the assay was immunoSEQ multiplex PCR. The sample has a few hundred thousand clones; 70% to 90% are singletons. The sample belongs to a study of cytomegalovirus exposure and HLA in healthy donors. Study-level findings and limits: Researchers left out some V segments, among them TRBV6-2 and TRBV6-3, as indistinguishable. Common viral pathogens seemed to be connected with several of the most significant clusters, according to a later analysis. Most of the TCR beta V segments (in an earlier analysis) were productive either about 90% or about 30% of the time.

The chain uses TRBV14 and TRBJ2-5, with a tentative D call TRBD1 (6 bases). This receptor was taken from a man aged 25-40 years in good health and CMV-seronegative. Sequenced input: PBMCs. Here the CDR3 reads CASSQTLSGRGIETQYF. The CDR3 DNA reads TGTGCCAGCAGCCAAACCCTCTCGGGCAGGGGAATAGAGACCCAGTACTTC. The full variable domain, its missing parts supplied by reference TRBV14 and TRBJ2-5, is EAGVTQFPSHSVIEKGQTVTLRCDPISGHDNLYWYRRVMGKEIKFLLHFVKESKQDESGMPNNRFLAERTGGTYSTLKVQPAELEDSGVYFCASSQTLSGRGIETQYFGPGTRLLVL.